Given below is one TCR beta chain in context. The J segment lost 0 bases and the V segment lost 6 bases, leaving 10 bases of the junction unmatched. There are 19 residues in the CDR3. This sample is part of a study of response to subunit inactivated influenza vaccine. TCRdb redid the calling of the RT-PCR reads with MiXCR, one entry per CDR3 protein. There are about 540,000 distinct CDR3 sequences in the sample; 20% to 25% occur only once, and 2.5% to 3.5% lies in the top ten. The same sample was also used in a study of T cells expressing NK-cell markers. That report adds: As the method of synthesis, 5'RACE template switching with UMIs yielded TCR beta cDNA.

The chain joins TRBV12-3 or TRBV12-4 to TRBJ2-6; 11 positions agree with TRBD2. This material consisted of CD4+ T cells sorted from PBMCs, taken approximately 13 days after vaccination. The sequence was collected from a man aged 50 or older who received an inactivated influenza vaccine. CDR3 coding DNA: TGTGCCAGCAGCTGGTACGGGACTAGCGGAGGCTCTGGGGCCAACGTCCTGACTTTC. It yields the protein CASSWYGTSGGSGANVLTF.